The 8 T cell receptor beta chains given below trace back to one sample, sequenced in a study of breast tumors, draining lymph nodes, adjacent tissues. One entry per CDR3 protein results from TCRdb running MiXCR on the multiplex PCR reads. The sample records about 12,000 distinct CDR3 sequences, 40% to 55% being singletons. Sequenced sample: tumor-adjacent breast tissue. These receptors all stem from a female donor with breast cancer. Some clones in this sample may be carry-over from other donors' samples.

The chain is built from TRBV2 and TRBJ2-7; D may be TRBD2 (5 bases). In germline, CDR1 is SNHLY, CDR2 FYNNEI. The CDR3 consists of 12 residues. Trimming shortened V by 6 bases and J by 0 bases, and 6 bases separated the two germline ends. CDR3 nucleotide sequence: TGTGCCAGCAGCGGGGACTCCTACGAGCAGTACTTC. Its protein is CASSGDSYEQYF.

In the case of this clonotype: Relative to the germline gene, one junction end is altered; a read error may explain this. The chain combines TRBV7-2 with TRBJ2-3, with D unclear. The CDR3 is made up of 12 amino acids. Germline values: CDR1 SGHTA, CDR2 FQGNSA. The CDR3 protein is CASSFLTDTQYF. CDR3 sequence (DNA): TGCGCCAGCAGCTTTCTCACAGATACGCAGTATTTT.

This clonotype was recorded once. V and J are TRBV2 and TRBJ2-3; 9 bases map to TRBD2. This CDR3 is 19 amino acids long. The V and J ends lost 2 bases and 1 base, in that order; junction bases with no gene match: 13. Germline V gene data show CDR1 as SNHLY and CDR2 as FYNNEI. CDR3 residues: CASSEFLAGASIRTDTQYF. CDR3 sequence (DNA): TGTGCCAGCAGTGAATTTTTAGCGGGGGCCTCGATACGCACAGATACGCAGTATTTT.

The chain recombines TRBV5-1 with TRBJ2-7; 8 bases are a match to TRBD2. Germline assignment: CDR1 SGHRS and CDR2 YFSETQ. This CDR3 has 16 residues. The J segment lost 3 bases and the V segment lost 0 bases, leaving 8 bases of the junction unmatched. CDR3 sequence (DNA): TGCGCCAGCAGCTTGGGCGGGGGGAGCGGGAACTACGAGCAGTACTTC. Translation: CASSLGGGSGNYEQYF.

CDR3 in amino acids: CASSLSGGTDTQYF. In DNA, the CDR3 is TGTGCCAGCAGCTTATCCGGGGGAACAGATACGCAGTATTTT. The chain joins TRBV7-9 to TRBJ2-3; D is possibly TRBD2 (6 bases). Between the trimmed V and J ends, which lost 2 bases and 3 bases, there was a span of 9 bases. CDR1 is SEHNR, CDR2 FQNEAQ, per germline (reference sequence). The CDR3 totals 14 residues.

The V call is TRBV2, the J call TRBJ1-2; maybe TRBD1 (6 bases). The CDR3 has 13 residues. Trimming removed 7 bases at V and 3 bases at J, with 12 bases between. Germline lookup yields CDR1 SNHLY and CDR2 FYNNEI. CDR3 nucleotide sequence: TGTGCCAGCATCCCAGGGGAGGACTATGGCTACACCTTC. It codes for CASIPGEDYGYTF.

This clonotype was counted ten times or more. Being one base from a much bigger clone, this may be a read error. Here the CDR3 omits its conserved ending phenylalanine or tryptophan, so a read error is the likely source. The chain recombines TRBV14 with TRBJ2-1; no firm D call. This CDR3 is built from 13 residues. In germline, CDR1 is SGHDN, CDR2 FVKESK. V was cut by 0 bases and J by 5 bases, with 5 bases left in between. CDR3 sequence (DNA): TGTGCCAGCAGCCAAGAGCTAGACAATGAGCAGTTCTCC. Its translation is CASSQELDNEQFS.

In its sample, this clonotype was seen many times. Since a much larger clone is just one base distant, this may be a read error. The rearrangement joins TRBV5-6 to TRBJ2-1; no definite D call. The CDR3 covers 13 residues. Trimming took 5 bases from V and 6 from J, leaving 12 bases between them. Looked up from germline, CDR1 is SGHDT and CDR2 is YYEEEE. The chain's CDR3 is CASRVWVANEQFF. CDR3 DNA: TGTGCCAGCAGAGTGTGGGTCGCCAATGAGCAGTTCTTC.